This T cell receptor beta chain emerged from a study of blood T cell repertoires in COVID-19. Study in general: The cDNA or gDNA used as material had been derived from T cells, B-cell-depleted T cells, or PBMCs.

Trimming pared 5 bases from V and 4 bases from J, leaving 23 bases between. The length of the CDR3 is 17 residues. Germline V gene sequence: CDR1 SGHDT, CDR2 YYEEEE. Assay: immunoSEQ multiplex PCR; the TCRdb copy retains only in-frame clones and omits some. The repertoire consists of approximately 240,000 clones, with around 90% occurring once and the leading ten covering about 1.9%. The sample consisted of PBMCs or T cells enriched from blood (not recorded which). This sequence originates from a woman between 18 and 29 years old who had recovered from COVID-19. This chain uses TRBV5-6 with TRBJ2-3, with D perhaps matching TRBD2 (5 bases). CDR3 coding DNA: TGTGCCAGCAGTTCGATACTAGAAGGTATGAGTCCAGATACGCAGTATTTT. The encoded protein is CASSSILEGMSPDTQYF.